What follows describes a single T cell receptor (beta chain). The antigen remains unidentified. These data originate in a study of T-cell memory formation after mild COVID-19. Background on the study: In these data, TCR clusters were largely donor specific. Broader study findings: Researchers report contracting CD4+ clones mostly in CM and EM, with CD8+ clones in EMRA.

The CDR3 loop spans 15 amino acids. The V segment lost 6 bases and the J segment 6 bases; nucleotides outside the gene matches: 10. CDR1 is MGHDK, CDR2 SYGVNS, per germline. Using its own MiXCR run on the 5' RACE reads, TCRdb lists one record per CDR3 protein. Altogether 280,000 or so distinct CDR3 sequences are present, about a sixth being singletons, with the ten largest covering roughly 24%. The rearrangement uses TRBV25-1 and TRBJ1-2, with 10 bases aligning to TRBD1. What was sequenced was PBMCs or a T cell subset sorted from them (not recorded which). The source of this sequence is a man between 18 and 35 years old who had mild COVID-19 (a few samples of this study predate the infection). Cell type and time point are not known. CDR3 coding DNA: TGTGCCAGCAGAGGGACAGGGGTCGCGGTGAATGGCTACACCTTC. It translates to CASRGTGVAVNGYTF.